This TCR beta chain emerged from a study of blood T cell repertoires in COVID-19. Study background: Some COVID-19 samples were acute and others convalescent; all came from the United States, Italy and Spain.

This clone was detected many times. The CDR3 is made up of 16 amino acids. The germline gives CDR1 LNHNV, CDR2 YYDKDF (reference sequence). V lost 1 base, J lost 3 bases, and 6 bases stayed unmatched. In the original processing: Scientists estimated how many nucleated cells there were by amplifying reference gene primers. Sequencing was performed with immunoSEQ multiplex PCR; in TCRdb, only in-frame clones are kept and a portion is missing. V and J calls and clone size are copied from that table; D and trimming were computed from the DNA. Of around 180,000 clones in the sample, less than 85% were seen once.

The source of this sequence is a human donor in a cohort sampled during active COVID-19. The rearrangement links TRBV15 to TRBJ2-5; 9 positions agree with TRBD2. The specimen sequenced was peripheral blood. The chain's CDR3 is CATSRGVAGEKETQYF. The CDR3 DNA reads TGTGCCACCAGCAGAGGAGTAGCGGGGGAGAAAGAGACCCAGTACTTC.